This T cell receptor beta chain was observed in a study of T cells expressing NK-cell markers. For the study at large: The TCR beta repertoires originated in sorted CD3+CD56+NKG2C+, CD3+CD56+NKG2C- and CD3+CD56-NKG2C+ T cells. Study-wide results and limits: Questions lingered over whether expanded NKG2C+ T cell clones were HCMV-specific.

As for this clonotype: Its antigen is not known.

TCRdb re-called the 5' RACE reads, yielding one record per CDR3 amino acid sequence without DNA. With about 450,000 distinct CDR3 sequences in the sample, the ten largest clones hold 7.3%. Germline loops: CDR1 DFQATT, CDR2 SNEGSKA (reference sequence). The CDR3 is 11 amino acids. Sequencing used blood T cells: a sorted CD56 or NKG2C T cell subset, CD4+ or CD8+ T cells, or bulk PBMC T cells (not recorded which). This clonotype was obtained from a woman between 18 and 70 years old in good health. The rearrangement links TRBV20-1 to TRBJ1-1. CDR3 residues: CSARRPTEAFF.